Presented here are 24 T cell receptor beta chains from one specimen sequenced in a study of blood T cell repertoires in COVID-19. Clones were read by immunoSEQ multiplex PCR, and TCRdb kept only the in-frame ones, dropping some. The table has roughly 140,000 clones, roughly 90% seen once; the top ten hold 0.95% to 1.5%. The sequencing input was PBMCs or T cells enriched from blood (not recorded which). The receptor source for this set is a young woman with acute COVID-19.

This clone came up a few times. The chain has TRBV6-5 and TRBJ2-7, with D possibly being TRBD1 (5 bases). Germline V gives CDR1 MNHEY, CDR2 SVGAGI. The CDR3 has 11 amino acids. V shed 7 bases and J shed 3 bases, with 7 bases lying between them. This CDR3 is CASTDSYEQYF. The CDR3 DNA reads as TGTGCCAGCACCGACAGCTACGAGCAGTACTTC.

V is TRBV7-2 and J is TRBJ1-2; weak D call: TRBD1 (6 bases). V was pared by 3 bases and J by 3 bases, with 14 bases between. The germline V gene has CDR1 SGHTA and CDR2 FQGNSA. This CDR3 is 15 amino acids long. This chain's CDR3 is CASSFLRGEYYGYTF. The CDR3 region has the DNA TGTGCCAGCAGCTTCCTCAGGGGAGAATACTATGGCTACACCTTC.

This chain connects TRBV28 to TRBJ2-5, with D uncertain. V was trimmed by 1 base and J by 2 bases, leaving 11 bases between them. Germline CDR1 reads MDHEN; CDR2 reads SYDVKM. The CDR3 contains 15 residues. CDR3 in amino acids: CASSLSGFYQETQYF. The CDR3 DNA is TGTGCCAGCAGTTTATCAGGTTTTTATCAAGAGACCCAGTACTTC.

The chain links TRBV3-1 (or the pseudogene TRBV3-2) to TRBJ2-3; 9 bases fit TRBD1. The V gene end was trimmed by 0 bases and the J gene end by 4 bases; junction bases not matched to a gene: 5. The CDR3 spans 16 residues. Germline V lookup: CDR1 LGHDT, CDR2 YNNKEL (reference sequence). The CDR3 DNA reads as TGTGCCAGCAGCCAAGATGGGACAGGGAGATCAGATACGCAGTATTTT. This encodes CASSQDGTGRSDTQYF.

The CDR3 spells CASSASASSYEQYF. The CDR3 nucleotides are TGTGCCAGCAGCGCTAGCGCTAGCTCCTACGAGCAGTACTTC. The chain joins TRBV6-6 to TRBJ2-7, with D tentatively TRBD2 (6 bases). The CDR3 sequence is 14 residues long. Trimming pared 6 bases from V and 0 bases from J, leaving 12 bases between. Germline loops: CDR1 MNHNY, CDR2 SVGAGI (reference sequence).

CDR3 bases: TGTGCCAGCAGCCGACTCAGGGAAGGGGACGAGCAGTACTTC. This codes for CASSRLREGDEQYF. The chain couples TRBV7-9 to TRBJ2-7, with D tentatively TRBD1 (5 bases). The CDR3 spans 14 residues. V was cut by 5 bases and J by 5 bases, with 16 bases left in between. Germline values: CDR1 SEHNR, CDR2 FQNEAQ (reference sequence).

A few counts support this clone. The chain joins TRBV19 to TRBJ2-1, with 8 nucleotides matching TRBD2. Losses at the gene ends were 4 bases for V and 4 bases for J; bases not matched to a gene: 0. The CDR3 runs to 13 residues. The germline V gene encodes CDR1 LNHDA and CDR2 SQIVND (reference sequence). CDR3 nucleotide sequence: TGTGCCAGTAGTAGCGGGAGGTACAATGAGCAGTTCTTC. This gives the protein CASSSGRYNEQFF.

The chain links TRBV19 to TRBJ1-6; TRBD1 matches at 9 bases. The germline CDR1 and CDR2 sequences are LNHDA and SQIVND (reference sequence). V was clipped by 4 bases and J by 5 bases; unmatched bases: 6. The length of the CDR3 is 16 residues. CDR3 in DNA: TGTGCCAGTAGTACCGACGGGACAGGGCATAATTCACCCCTCCACTTT. Amino acids: CASSTDGTGHNSPLHF.

This clone has only a few counts. V usage is TRBV7-2 and J usage is TRBJ2-1; 9 bases fit TRBD2. This CDR3 comprises 15 residues. The V and J ends lost 4 bases and 6 bases, in that order; junction bases with no gene match: 7. Germline lookup yields CDR1 SGHTA and CDR2 FQGNSA. The CDR3 DNA follows: TGTGCCAGCAGCTCTAGCGGGACCCAATTCAATGAGCAGTTCTTC. Translated, it gives CASSSSGTQFNEQFF.

The chain uses TRBV10-3 and TRBJ1-2; a possible D gene is TRBD1 (6 bases). Looked up from germline, CDR1 is ENHRY and CDR2 is SYGVKD. Trimming shortened V by 3 bases and J by 6 bases, and 11 bases separated the two germline ends. The CDR3 contains 13 residues. The CDR3 DNA reads TGTGCCATCAGTGAATCCAGGGGTGATGGCTACACCTTC. Translated: CAISESRGDGYTF.

This clone has a handful of counts. V is TRBV5-4 and J is TRBJ2-3; TRBD1 aligns across 7 bases. With 3 bases clipped from V and 4 bases from J, the junction kept 2 bases outside the gene matches. This CDR3 is built from 13 residues. Germline assignment: CDR1 SGHNT and CDR2 YYREEE (reference sequence). The DNA of the CDR3 is TGTGCCAGCAGCTCGGGACAGCCAGATACGCAGTATTTT. Its translation: CASSSGQPDTQYF.

This clone showed up just once. The V and J genes are TRBV28 and TRBJ2-1; D gene unclear. Trimming pared 6 bases from V and 9 bases from J, leaving 18 bases between. The CDR3 runs to 14 residues. CDR1 MDHEN and CDR2 SYDVKM come from the germline V gene. Here the CDR3 reads CASRPAQRTGEQFF. The DNA of the CDR3 is TGTGCCAGCAGACCAGCCCAGAGAACGGGTGAGCAGTTCTTC. The variable domain in full, completed from reference TRBV28 and TRBJ2-1, reads DVKVTQSSRYLVKRTGEKVFLECVQDMDHENMFWYRQDPGLGLRLIYFSYDVKMKEKGDIPEGYSVSREKKERFSLILESASTNQTSMYLCASRPAQRTGEQFFGPGTRLTVL.

V usage is TRBV5-1 and J usage is TRBJ2-7; 11 nucleotides match TRBD2. The ends lost 1 base at V and 3 bases at J; junction bases unmatched: 9. Germline V gives CDR1 SGHRS, CDR2 YFSETQ. The CDR3 totals 17 residues. The DNA for the CDR3 is TGCGCCAGCAGCTTGTTCCTAGCGGGAGGTAGCGGCTACGAGCAGTACTTC. It specifies CASSLFLAGGSGYEQYF. Full variable domain (missing parts from reference TRBV5-1 and TRBJ2-7): KAGVTQTPRYLIKTRGQQVTLSCSPISGHRSVSWYQQTPGQGLQFLFEYFSETQRNKGNFPGRFSGRQFSNSRSEMNVSTLELGDSALYLCASSLFLAGGSGYEQYFGPGTRLTVT.

The chain links TRBV30 to TRBJ1-5; 9 positions agree with TRBD1. Germline V CDR1 and CDR2: GTSNPN, SVGIG (reference sequence). CDR3 size: 13 residues. Trimming at V came to 1 base and at J to 6 bases, leaving 1 base not matched to a gene. CDR3 residues: CAWSGQGVQPQHF. The CDR3 DNA reads as TGTGCCTGGAGTGGACAGGGGGTTCAGCCCCAGCATTTT.

The CDR3 DNA is TGTGCCAGCAGTTTTACAGGAAATTCACCCCTCCACTTT. Translation gives CASSFTGNSPLHF. The chain links TRBV28 to TRBJ1-6; perhaps TRBD1 as D (5 bases). This CDR3 contains 13 residues. The germline CDR1 and CDR2 sequences are MDHEN and SYDVKM. The V end was cut by 3 bases, the J end by 7 bases, with 7 bases between.

This chain links TRBV9 with TRBJ1-5; D is unclear. The CDR3 spans 13 residues. Germline-derived CDR1 and CDR2 are SGDLS and YYNGEE. Trimming removed 7 bases from V and 5 bases from J, with 13 bases in between. Here the CDR3 DNA reads TGTGCCAGCGGGGAGGACGGAGATCAGCCCCAGCATTTT. The encoded protein is CASGEDGDQPQHF.

The J gene is TRBJ2-3, the V gene TRBV7-8; 8 bases map to TRBD2. This CDR3 comprises 16 residues. Germline CDR1 is SGHVS and CDR2 is FQNEAQ. V lost 5 bases, J lost 4 bases, and 11 bases stayed unmatched. CDR3: CASSPDSGRAADTQYF. CDR3 DNA: TGTGCCAGCAGCCCCGACTCCGGGAGGGCCGCAGATACGCAGTATTTT.

The chain carries TRBV3-1 (or the pseudogene TRBV3-2) and TRBJ1-1; D is unclear. CDR3 length: 14 amino acids. Trimming removed 3 bases at V and 0 bases at J, with 8 bases between. Germline values: CDR1 LGHDT, CDR2 YNNKEL (reference sequence). CDR3 nucleotide sequence: TGTGCCAGCAGCCAGAAACAGCTGAACACTGAAGCTTTCTTT. It specifies CASSQKQLNTEAFF.

Concerning this clone: Its ends do not fully match the called genes, so a read error is possible. This rearrangement joins TRBV15 to TRBJ1-1; 7 bases are a match to TRBD1. The V gene's germline CDR1 is LNHNV and CDR2 YYDKDF (reference sequence). The CDR3 sequence is 13 residues long. The CDR3 protein is CATSRARTGRESF. The CDR3 DNA is TGTGCCACCAGCAGAGCGAGGACAGGCAGAGAGAGTTTT.

This chain's CDR3 is CSASSGLYTEAFF. The CDR3 DNA reads TGCAGTGCTAGTAGTGGCCTCTACACTGAAGCTTTCTTT. The chain combines TRBV20-1 with TRBJ1-1, with D unresolved. Germline V gene data show CDR1 as DFQATT and CDR2 as SNEGSKA (reference sequence). This CDR3 is 13 amino acids long. Trimming shortened V by 3 bases and J by 3 bases, and 11 bases separated the two germline ends.

The chain uses TRBV28 and TRBJ1-2, with 8 bases fitting TRBD1. V was pared by 1 base and J by 8 bases, with 6 bases of the junction left unmatched. Germline V gene lookup returns CDR1 MDHEN and CDR2 SYDVKM. The CDR3 consists of 14 residues. The CDR3 sequence: CASSLSAGGDGYTF. The CDR3 nucleotides read TGTGCCAGCAGTTTATCGGCAGGGGGCGACGGCTACACCTTC.

The chain uses TRBV30 and TRBJ1-1; the D is unclear. Trimming stripped 4 bases from V and 3 bases from J, with 6 bases between. The germline CDR1 and CDR2 sequences are GTSNPN and SVGIG (reference sequence). This CDR3 has 11 amino acids. CDR3 sequence (DNA): TGTGCCTGGACCGACTACACTGAAGCTTTCTTT. This translates into CAWTDYTEAFF.

V is TRBV19 and J is TRBJ2-2; 13 bases map to TRBD2. CDR1 LNHDA and CDR2 SQIVND come from the germline V gene (reference sequence). V shed 7 bases and J 7 bases; nucleotides not matched to a gene: 12. The CDR3 contains 17 residues. As DNA, the CDR3 is TGTGCCAGTAACCTCCAGGGACTAGCGGGACGGGACGGGGAGCTGTTTTTT. Translating gives CASNLQGLAGRDGELFF.

CDR3 in amino acids: CASSLRTGKNSPLHF. CDR3 in DNA: TGTGCCAGCAGTTTACGGACAGGGAAGAATTCACCCCTCCACTTT. The rearrangement links TRBV27 to TRBJ1-6, with TRBD1 matching over 8 bases. Germline loops: CDR1 MNHEY, CDR2 SMNVEV (reference sequence). CDR3 length equals 15 residues. V gave up 2 bases and J gave up 7 bases; unmatched junction bases: 4.